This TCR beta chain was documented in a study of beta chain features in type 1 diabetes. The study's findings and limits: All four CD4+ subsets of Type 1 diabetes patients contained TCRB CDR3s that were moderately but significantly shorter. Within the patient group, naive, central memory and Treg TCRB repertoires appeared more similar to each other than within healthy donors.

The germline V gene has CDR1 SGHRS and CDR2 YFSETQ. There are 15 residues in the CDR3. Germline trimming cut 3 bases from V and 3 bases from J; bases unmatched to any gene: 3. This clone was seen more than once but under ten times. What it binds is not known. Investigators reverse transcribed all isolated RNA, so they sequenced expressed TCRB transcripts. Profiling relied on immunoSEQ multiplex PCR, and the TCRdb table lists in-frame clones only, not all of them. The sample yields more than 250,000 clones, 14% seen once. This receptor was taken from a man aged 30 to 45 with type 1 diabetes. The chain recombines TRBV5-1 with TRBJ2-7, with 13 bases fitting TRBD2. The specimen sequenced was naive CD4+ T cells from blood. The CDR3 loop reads CASSSRTSGSYEQYF. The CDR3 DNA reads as TGCGCCAGCAGCTCTAGGACTAGCGGGAGCTACGAGCAGTACTTC.